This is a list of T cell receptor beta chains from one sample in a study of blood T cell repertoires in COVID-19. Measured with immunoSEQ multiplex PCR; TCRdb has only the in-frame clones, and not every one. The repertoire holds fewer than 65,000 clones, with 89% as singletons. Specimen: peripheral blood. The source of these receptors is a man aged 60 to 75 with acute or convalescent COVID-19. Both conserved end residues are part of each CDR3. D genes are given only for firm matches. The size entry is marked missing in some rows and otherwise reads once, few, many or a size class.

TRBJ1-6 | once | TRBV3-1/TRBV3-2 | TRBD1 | CASSQGDRGSNSPLHF | TGTGCCAGCAGCCAAGGGGACAGGGGGTCCAATTCACCCCTCCACTTT
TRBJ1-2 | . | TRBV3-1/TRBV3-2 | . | CASSRGHQQGYTF | TGTGCCAGCAGCCGGGGACATCAACAAGGCTACACCTTC
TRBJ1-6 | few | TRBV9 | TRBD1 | CASSATGEANSPLHF | TGTGCCAGCAGCGCGACAGGGGAGGCTAATTCACCCCTCCACTTT
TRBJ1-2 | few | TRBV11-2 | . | CASSSFYGYTF | TGTGCCAGCAGTTCTTTCTATGGCTACACCTTC
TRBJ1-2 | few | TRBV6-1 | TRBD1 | CASSEYGQGSYGYTF | TGTGCCAGCAGTGAATATGGACAGGGGTCGTATGGCTACACCTTC
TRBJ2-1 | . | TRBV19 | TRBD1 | CASSRQGDYNEQFF | TGTGCCAGTAGTCGACAGGGGGATTACAATGAGCAGTTCTTC
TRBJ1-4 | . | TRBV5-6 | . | CASSLGTGLNEKLFF | TGTGCCAGCAGCTTGGGTACAGGGCTTAATGAAAAACTGTTTTTT
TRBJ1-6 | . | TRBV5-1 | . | CASSLGGVGSPLHF | TGCGCCAGCAGCTTGGGCGGGGTCGGTTCACCCCTCCACTTT
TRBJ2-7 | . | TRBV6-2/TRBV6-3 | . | CASSYGGPTYEQYF | TGTGCCAGCAGTTACGGTGGGCCTACCTACGAGCAGTACTTC
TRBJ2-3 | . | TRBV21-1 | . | CASSSTLPSQADTQYF | TGTGCCAGCAGCAGTACGCTTCCGTCACAGGCAGATACGCAGTATTTT